The rows below give T cell receptor beta chains drawn from one sample of a study of blood T cell repertoires in COVID-19. Using immunoSEQ multiplex PCR, the repertoire was profiled, and TCRdb retains in-frame clones only, with some absent. Among roughly 250,000 clones listed, approximately 78% were seen once. Sequencing used peripheral blood. These receptors were taken from a woman aged 60-75 years with active or convalescent COVID-19. Both conserved end residues are part of each CDR3. The order of the fields is CDR3 protein, V gene, CDR3 length.

CASSFLAGEQYF,TRBV7-2,12
CAWNSQGAQYF,TRBV30,11
CASSQVGRGNSPLHF,TRBV4-1,15
CASSLAQGVNYGYTF,TRBV5-1,15
CASSETVWSEKLFF,TRBV2,14
CASTRMSAASSPYEQYF,TRBV5-5,17
CASATGVTYEQYF,TRBV4-1,13
CASSAGLNTEAFF,TRBV7-8,13
CASSLQGTGIEKLFF,TRBV3-1/TRBV3-2,15
CASSFTGESYEQYF,TRBV2,14
CASSYSIGGGSYEQYF,TRBV6-5,16
CASSLATSGGVGSTDTQYF,TRBV5-1,19
CASSKSEVSSYEQYF,TRBV5-1,15
CASSLGQGRDTQYF,TRBV5-1,14
CASSLASSYNEQFF,TRBV6-5,14
CASSPTKGRVKGYTF,TRBV3-1/TRBV3-2,15
CASSQDRGINYGYTF,TRBV4-1,15
CASTPTTATGRNGYTF,TRBV19,16
CASSTGQGFNQPQHF,TRBV27,15
CASSLTGDTEAFF,TRBV6-5,13
CSVVGDEQFF,TRBV29-1,10
CASSLPPGVSTYNSPLHF,TRBV28,18
CASSIRGSLYGEQFF,TRBV19,15
CASSQDEDQWGVYEQYF,TRBV4-1,17
CASSLWTSGGYQETQYF,TRBV3-1/TRBV3-2,17
CASRTGAHNSPLHF,TRBV6-6,14
CASSSHPGTGARGMNTEAFF,TRBV19,20
CASSSAGQGVYEKLFF,TRBV10-2,16
CASSEGEAGTQPQHF,TRBV2,15